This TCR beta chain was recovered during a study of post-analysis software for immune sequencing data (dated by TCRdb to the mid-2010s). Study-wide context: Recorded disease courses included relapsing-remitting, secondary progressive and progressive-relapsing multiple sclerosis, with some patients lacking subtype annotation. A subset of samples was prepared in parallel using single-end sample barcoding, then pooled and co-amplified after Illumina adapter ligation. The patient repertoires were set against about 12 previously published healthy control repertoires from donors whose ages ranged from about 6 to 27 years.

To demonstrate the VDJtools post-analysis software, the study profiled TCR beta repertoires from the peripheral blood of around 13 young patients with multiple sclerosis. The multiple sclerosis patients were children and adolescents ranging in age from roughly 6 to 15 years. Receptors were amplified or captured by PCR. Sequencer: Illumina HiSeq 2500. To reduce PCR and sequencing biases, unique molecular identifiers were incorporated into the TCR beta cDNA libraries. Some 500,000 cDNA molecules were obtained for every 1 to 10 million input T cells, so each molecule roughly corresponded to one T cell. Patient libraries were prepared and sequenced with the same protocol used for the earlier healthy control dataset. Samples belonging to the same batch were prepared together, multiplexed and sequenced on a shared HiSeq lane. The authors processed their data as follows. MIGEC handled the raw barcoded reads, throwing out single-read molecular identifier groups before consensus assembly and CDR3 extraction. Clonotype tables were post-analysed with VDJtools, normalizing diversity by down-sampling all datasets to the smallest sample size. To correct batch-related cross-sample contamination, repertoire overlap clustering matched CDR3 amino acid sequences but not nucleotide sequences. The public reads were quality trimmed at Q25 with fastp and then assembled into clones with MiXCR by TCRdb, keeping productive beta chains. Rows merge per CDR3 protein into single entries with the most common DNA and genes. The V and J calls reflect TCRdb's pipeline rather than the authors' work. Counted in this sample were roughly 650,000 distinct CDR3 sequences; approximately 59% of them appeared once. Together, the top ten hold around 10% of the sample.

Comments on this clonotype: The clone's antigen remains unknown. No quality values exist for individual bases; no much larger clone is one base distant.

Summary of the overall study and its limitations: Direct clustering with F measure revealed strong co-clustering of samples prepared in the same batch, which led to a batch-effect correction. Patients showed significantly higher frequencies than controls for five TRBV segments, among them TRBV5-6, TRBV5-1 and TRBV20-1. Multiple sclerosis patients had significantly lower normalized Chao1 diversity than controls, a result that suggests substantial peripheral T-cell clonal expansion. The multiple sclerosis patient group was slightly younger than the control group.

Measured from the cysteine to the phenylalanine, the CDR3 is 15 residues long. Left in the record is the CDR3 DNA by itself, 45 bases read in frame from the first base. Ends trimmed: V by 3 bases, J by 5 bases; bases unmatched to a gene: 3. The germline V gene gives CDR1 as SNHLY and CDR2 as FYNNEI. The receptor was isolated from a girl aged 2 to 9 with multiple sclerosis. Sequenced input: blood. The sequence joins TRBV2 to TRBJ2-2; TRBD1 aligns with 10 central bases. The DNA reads TGTGCCAGCAGTGACCGGACAGGGGGGACCGGGGAGCTGTTTTTT. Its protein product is CASSDRTGGTGELFF.